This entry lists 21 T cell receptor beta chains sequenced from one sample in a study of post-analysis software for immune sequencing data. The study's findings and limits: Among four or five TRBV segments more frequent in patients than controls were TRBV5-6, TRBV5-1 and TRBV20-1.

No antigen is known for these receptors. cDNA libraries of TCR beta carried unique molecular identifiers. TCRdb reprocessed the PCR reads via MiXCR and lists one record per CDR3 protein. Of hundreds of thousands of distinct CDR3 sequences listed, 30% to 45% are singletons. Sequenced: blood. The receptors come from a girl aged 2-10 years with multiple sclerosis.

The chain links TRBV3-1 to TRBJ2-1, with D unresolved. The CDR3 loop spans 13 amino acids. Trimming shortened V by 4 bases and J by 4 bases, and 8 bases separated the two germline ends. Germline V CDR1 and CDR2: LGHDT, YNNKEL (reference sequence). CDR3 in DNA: TGTGCCAGCAGCCGTGGTGGGTACAATGAGCAGTTCTTC. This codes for CASSRGGYNEQFF.

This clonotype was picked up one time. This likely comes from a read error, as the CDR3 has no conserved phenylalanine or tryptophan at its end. CDR3 sequence: CASSLWSPSAYEQYC. The CDR3 coding sequence is TGTGCCAGCAGTTTGTGGAGCCCCTCGGCTTACGAGCAGTACTGC. This chain uses TRBV28 with TRBJ2-7; the D is unclear. Germline V CDR1 and CDR2: MDHEN, SYDVKM. Trimming took 3 bases from V and 4 from J, leaving 16 bases between them. This CDR3 is 15 amino acids long.

The CDR3 protein is CASRLASSYEQYF. The CDR3 DNA is TGCGCCAGCCGACTAGCCTCCTCCTACGAGCAGTACTTC. The chain joins TRBV10-2 to TRBJ2-7, with 7 positions matching TRBD2. Germline V gene data show CDR1 as WSHSY and CDR2 as SAAADI. The J segment lost 0 bases and the V segment lost 8 bases, leaving 4 bases of the junction unmatched. This CDR3 is built from 13 residues.

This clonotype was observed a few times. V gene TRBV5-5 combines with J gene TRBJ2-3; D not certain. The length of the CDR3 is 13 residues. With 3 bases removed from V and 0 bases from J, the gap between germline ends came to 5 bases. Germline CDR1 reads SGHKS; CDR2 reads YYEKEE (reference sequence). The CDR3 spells CASSYTSTDTQYF. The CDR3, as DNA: TGTGCCAGCAGCTATACTAGCACAGATACGCAGTATTTT.

The CDR3 reads CSAGPNNGPNYGYTF. The CDR3 DNA reads as TGCAGTGCTGGACCAAATAACGGCCCCAACTATGGCTACACCTTC. This sequence joins TRBV20-1 and TRBJ1-2, with D unresolved. Germline V gene lookup returns CDR1 DFQATT and CDR2 SNEGSKA (reference sequence). The V gene lost 5 bases and the J gene lost 2 bases, with 18 bases spanning the gap. The CDR3 is 15 amino acids.

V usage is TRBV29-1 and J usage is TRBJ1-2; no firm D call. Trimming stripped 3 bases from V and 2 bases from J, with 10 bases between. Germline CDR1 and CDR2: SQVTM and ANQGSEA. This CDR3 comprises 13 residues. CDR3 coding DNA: TGCAGCGTTGATCGAACGGAGAACTATGGCTACACCTTC. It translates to CSVDRTENYGYTF. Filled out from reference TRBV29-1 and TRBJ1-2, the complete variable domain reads SAVISQKPSRDICQRGTSLTIQCQVDSQVTMMFWYRQQPGQSLTLIATANQGSEATYESGFVIDKFPISRPNLTFSTLTVSNMSPEDSSIYLCSVDRTENYGYTFGSGTRLTVV.

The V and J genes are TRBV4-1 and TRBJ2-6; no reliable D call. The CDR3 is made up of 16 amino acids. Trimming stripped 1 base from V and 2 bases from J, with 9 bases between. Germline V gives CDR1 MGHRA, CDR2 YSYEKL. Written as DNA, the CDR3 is TGCGCCAGCAGCCAAGCGCTTCAGGCTGGGGCCAACGTCCTGACTTTC. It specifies CASSQALQAGANVLTF.

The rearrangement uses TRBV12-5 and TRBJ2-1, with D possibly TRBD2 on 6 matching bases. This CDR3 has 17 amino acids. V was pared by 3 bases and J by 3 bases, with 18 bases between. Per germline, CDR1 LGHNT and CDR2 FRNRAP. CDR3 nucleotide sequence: TGTGCTAGTGGTTTCCTCAACCGGGACTCGGACTACAATGAGCAGTTCTTC. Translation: CASGFLNRDSDYNEQFF.

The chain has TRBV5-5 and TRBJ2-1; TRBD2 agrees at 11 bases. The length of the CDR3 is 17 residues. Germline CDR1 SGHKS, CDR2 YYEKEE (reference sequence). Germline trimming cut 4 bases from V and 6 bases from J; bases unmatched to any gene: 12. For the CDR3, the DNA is TGTGCCAGCAGCCCAAAACTAGCGGGAGAAAGGTTCAATGAGCAGTTCTTC. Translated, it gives CASSPKLAGERFNEQFF.

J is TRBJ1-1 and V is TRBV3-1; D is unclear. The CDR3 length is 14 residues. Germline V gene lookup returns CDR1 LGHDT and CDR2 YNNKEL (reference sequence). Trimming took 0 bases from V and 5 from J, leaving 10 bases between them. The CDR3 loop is CASSQEGMETEAFF. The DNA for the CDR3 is TGTGCCAGCAGCCAAGAGGGGATGGAGACTGAAGCTTTCTTT.

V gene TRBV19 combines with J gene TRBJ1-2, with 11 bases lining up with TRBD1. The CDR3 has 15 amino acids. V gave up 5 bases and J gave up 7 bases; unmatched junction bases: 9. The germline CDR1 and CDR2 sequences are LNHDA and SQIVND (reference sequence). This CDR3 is CASSESGQGASGYTF. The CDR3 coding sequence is TGTGCCAGTAGTGAATCCGGACAGGGGGCTAGTGGCTACACCTTC.

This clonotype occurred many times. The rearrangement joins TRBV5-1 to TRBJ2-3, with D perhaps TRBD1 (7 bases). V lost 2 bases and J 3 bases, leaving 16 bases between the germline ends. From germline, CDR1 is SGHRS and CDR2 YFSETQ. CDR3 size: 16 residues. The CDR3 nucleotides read TGCGCCAGCAGCTTCGGCCAGGGGGGCGTGACAGATACGCAGTATTTT. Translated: CASSFGQGGVTDTQYF.

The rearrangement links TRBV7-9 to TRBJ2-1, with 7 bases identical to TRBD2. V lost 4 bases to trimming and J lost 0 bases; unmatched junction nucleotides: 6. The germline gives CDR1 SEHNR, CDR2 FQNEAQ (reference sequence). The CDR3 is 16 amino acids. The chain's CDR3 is CASSSLRTSSYNEQFF. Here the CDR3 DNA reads TGTGCCAGCAGCTCCCTGAGGACTAGCTCCTACAATGAGCAGTTCTTC.

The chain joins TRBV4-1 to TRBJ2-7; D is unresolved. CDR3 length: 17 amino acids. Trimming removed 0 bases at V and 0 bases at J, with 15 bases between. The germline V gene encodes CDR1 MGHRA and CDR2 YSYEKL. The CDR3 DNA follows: TGCGCCAGCAGCCAAGATCAGGCCCCGGTCCTCTCCTACGAGCAGTACTTC. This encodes CASSQDQAPVLSYEQYF.

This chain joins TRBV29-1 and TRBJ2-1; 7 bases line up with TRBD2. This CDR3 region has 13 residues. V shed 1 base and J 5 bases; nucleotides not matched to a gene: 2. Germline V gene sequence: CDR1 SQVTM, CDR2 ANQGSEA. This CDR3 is CSVEGSGNNEQFF. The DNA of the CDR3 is TGCAGCGTTGAAGGAAGCGGGAACAATGAGCAGTTCTTC.

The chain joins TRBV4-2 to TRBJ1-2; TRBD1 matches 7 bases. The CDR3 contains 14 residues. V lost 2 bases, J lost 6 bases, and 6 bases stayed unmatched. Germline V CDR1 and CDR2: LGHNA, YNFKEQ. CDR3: CASSQPGTDNGYTF. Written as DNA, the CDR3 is TGTGCCAGCAGCCAACCCGGGACAGATAATGGCTACACCTTC.

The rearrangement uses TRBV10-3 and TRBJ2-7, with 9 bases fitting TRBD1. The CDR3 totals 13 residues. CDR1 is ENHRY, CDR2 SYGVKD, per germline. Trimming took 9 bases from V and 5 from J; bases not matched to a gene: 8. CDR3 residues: CAITRTGENEQYV. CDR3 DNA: TGTGCCATTACCCGGACAGGGGAAAACGAGCAGTACGTC.

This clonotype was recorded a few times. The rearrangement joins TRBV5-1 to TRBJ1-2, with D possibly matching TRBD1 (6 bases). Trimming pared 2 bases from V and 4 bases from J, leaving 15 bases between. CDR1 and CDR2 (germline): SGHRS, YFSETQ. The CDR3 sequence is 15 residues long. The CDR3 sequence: CASSLDRPSRYGYTF. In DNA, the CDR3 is TGCGCCAGCAGCTTAGACAGGCCTTCGCGCTATGGCTACACCTTC.

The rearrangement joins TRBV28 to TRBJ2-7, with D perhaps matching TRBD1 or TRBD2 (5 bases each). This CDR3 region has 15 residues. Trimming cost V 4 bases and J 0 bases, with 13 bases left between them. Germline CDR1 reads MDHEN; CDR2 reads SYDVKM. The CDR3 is CASSSSGASSYEQYF. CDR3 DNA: TGTGCCAGCAGTTCGTCCGGGGCCTCCTCCTACGAGCAGTACTTC.

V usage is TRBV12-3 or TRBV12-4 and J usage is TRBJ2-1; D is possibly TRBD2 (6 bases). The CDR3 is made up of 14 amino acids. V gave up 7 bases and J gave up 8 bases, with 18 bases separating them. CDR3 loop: CASTHSGLGDEQFF. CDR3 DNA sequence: TGTGCCAGCACCCATAGCGGCCTTGGGGATGAGCAGTTCTTC.

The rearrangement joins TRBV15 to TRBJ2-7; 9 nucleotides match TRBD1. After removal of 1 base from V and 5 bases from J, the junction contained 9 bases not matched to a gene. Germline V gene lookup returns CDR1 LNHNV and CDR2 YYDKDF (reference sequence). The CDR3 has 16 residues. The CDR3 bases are TGTGCCACCAGCAGAGGATGGGGACAGGGAGGAGACGAGCAGTACTTC. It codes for CATSRGWGQGGDEQYF.